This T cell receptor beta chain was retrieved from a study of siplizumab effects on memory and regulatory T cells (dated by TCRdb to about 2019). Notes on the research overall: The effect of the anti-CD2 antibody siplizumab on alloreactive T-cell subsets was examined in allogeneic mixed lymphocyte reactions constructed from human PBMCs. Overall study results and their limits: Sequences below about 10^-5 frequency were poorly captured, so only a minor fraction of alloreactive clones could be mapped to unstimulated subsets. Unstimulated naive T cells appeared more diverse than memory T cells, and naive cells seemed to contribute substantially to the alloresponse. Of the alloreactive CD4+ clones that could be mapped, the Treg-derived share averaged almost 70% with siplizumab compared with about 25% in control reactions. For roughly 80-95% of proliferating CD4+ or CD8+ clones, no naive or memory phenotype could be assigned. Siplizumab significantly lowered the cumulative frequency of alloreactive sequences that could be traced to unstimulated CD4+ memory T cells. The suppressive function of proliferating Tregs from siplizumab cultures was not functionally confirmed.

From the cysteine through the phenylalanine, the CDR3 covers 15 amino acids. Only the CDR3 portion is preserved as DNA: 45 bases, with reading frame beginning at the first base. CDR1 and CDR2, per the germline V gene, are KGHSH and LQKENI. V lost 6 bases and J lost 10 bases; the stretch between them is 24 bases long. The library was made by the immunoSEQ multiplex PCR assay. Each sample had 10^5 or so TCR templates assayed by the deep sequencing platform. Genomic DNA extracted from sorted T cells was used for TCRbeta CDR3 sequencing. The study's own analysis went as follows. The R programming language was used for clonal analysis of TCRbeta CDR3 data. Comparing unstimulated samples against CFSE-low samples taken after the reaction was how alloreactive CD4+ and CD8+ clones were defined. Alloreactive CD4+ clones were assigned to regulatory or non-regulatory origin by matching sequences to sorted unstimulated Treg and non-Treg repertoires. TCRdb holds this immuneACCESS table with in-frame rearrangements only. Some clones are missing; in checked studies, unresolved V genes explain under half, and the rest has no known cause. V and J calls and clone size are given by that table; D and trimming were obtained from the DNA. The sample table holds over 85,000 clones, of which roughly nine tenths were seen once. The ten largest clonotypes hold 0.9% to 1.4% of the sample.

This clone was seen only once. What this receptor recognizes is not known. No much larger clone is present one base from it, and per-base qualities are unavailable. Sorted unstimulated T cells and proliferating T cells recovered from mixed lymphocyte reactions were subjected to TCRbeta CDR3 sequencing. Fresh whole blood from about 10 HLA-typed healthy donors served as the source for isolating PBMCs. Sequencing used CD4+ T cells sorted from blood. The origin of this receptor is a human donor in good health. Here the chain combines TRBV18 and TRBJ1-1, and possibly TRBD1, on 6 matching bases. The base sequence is TGTGCCAGCTCCCCCGATGCGGGTGAACAGGGTAGAGCTTTCTTT. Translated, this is CASSPDAGEQGRAFF.